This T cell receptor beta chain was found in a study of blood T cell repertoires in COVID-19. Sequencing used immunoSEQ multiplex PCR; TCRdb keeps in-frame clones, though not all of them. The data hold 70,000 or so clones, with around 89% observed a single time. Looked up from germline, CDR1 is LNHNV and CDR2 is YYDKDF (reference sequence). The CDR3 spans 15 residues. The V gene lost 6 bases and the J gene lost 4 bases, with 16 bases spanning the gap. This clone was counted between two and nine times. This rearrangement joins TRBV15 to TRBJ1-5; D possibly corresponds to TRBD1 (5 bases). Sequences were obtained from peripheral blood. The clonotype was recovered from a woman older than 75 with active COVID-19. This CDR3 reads CATRLEQVGNQPQHF. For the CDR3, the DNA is TGTGCCACCAGGCTGGAACAGGTGGGGAATCAGCCCCAGCATTTT.